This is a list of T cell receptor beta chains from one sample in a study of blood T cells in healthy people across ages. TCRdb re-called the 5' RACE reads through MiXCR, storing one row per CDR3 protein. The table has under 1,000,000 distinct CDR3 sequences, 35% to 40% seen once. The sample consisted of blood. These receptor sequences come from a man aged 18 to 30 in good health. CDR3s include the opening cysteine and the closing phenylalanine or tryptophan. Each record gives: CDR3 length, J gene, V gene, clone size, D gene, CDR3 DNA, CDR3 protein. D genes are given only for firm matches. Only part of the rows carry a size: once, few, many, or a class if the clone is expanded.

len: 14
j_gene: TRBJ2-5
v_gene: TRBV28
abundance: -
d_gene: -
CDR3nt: TGTGCCAGCACTATCCCAAGCCCTGGGGAGACCCAGTACTTC
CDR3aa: CASTIPSPGETQYF

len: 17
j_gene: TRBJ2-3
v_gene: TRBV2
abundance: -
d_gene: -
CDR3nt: TGTGCCAGCAGGGAAAATAGGTGGGAAGGACGCACAGATACGCAGTATTTT
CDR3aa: CASRENRWEGRTDTQYF

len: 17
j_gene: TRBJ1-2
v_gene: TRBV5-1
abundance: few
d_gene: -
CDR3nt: TGCGCCAGCAGCTTGGGTTCCGGTGGCAGGGTATCCTATGGCTACACCTTC
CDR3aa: CASSLGSGGRVSYGYTF

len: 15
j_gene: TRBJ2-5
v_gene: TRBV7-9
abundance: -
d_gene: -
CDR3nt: TGTGCCAGCAGCTTTTATGACTACTCGGGGTGGACCCAGTACTTC
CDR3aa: CASSFYDYSGWTQYF

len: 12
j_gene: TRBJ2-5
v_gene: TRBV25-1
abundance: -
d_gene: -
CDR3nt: TGTGCCAGCGGTAAGACTAGTGGGACCCAGTACTTC
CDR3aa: CASGKTSGTQYF

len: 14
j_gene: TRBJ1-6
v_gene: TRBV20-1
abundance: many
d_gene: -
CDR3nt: TGCAGTGCCCGGTGGACAAGCGCAAATTCACCCCTCCACTTT
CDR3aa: CSARWTSANSPLHF

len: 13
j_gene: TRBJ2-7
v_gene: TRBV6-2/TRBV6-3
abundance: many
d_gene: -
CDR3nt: TGTGCCAGCAGACCCCCGAGGTTGTACGAGCAGTACTTC
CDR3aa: CASRPPRLYEQYF

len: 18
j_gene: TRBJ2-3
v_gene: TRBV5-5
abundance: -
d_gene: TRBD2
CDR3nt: TGTGCCAGCAGCTTGGGCTACTGGCGGGGGGGCCCCACAGATACGCAGTATTTT
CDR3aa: CASSLGYWRGGPTDTQYF

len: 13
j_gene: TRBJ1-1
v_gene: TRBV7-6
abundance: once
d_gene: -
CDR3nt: TGTGCCAGCAGCCTACAGGATTACACTGAAGCTTTCTTT
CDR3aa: CASSLQDYTEAFF

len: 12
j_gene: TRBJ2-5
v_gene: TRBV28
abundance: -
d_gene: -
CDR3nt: TGTGCCAGCAAAGAACAGCAAGAGACCCAGTACTTC
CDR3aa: CASKEQQETQYF

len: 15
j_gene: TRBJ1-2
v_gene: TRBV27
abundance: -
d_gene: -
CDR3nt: TGTGCCAGCAGTTTGCAGAAATGGGACGGGAGGAGCTACACCTTC
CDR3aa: CASSLQKWDGRSYTF

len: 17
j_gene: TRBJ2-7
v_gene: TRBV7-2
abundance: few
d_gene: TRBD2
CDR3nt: TGTGCCAGCAGCTCATTTCCGACTAGCGGGGGATACAATGAGCAGTACTTC
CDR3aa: CASSSFPTSGGYNEQYF

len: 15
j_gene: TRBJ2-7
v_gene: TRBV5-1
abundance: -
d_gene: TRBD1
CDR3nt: TGCGCCAGCAGCGTGGACAGGGGGATCAAGGATGAGCAGTACTTC
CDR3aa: CASSVDRGIKDEQYF

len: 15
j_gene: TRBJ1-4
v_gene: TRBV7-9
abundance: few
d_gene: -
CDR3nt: TGTGCCAGCAGCTTAACAGGGAGTCCTAATGAAAAACTGTTTTTT
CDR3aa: CASSLTGSPNEKLFF

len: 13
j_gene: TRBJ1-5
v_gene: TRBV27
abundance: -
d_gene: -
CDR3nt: TGTGCCAGCAGTTTATTCTGGGATCAGCCCCAGCATTTT
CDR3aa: CASSLFWDQPQHF

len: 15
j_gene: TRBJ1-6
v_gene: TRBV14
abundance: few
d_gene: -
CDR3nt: TGTGCCAGCAGCCAGGGACCTTTCCTAAATTCACCCCTCCACTTT
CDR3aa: CASSQGPFLNSPLHF

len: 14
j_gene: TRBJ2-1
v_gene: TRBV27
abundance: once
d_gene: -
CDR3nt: TGTGCCAGCAGTTTCCTAGGGGCCGTTCCTGAGCAGTTCTTC
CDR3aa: CASSFLGAVPEQFF

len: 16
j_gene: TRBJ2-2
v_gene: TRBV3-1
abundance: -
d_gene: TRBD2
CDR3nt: TGTGCCAGCAGCCTTAGCGGGGCTCGGGTCACCGGGGAGCTGTTTTTT
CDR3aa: CASSLSGARVTGELFF

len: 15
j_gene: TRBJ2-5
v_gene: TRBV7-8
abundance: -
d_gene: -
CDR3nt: TGTGCCAGCAGCGCGAACCGGGACACGGGAGAGACCCAGTACTTC
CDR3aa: CASSANRDTGETQYF

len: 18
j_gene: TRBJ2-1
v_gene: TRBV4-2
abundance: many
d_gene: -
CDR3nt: TGTGCCAGCAGCCAAGGTCTGGGGGCAGGGATAGATTACAATGAGCAGTTCTTC
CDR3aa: CASSQGLGAGIDYNEQFF

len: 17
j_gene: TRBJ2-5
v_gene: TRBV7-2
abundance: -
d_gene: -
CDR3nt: TGTGCCAGCAGCTTAAACGGGGGCGGGACCTCCCAAGAGACCCAGTACTTC
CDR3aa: CASSLNGGGTSQETQYF

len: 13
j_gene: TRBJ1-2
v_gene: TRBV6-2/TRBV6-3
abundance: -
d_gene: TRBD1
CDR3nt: TGTGCCAGCATCGACCGACAGGGCGATGGCTACACCTTC
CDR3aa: CASIDRQGDGYTF

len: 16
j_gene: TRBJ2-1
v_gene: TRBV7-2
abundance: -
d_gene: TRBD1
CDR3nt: TGCGCCAGCAGGAGGGACAGGGGGCTTGTATACAATGAGCGGTTCTTC
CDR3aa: CASRRDRGLVYNERFF

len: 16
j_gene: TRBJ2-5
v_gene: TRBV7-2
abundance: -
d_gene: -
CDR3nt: TGTGCCAGCAGCTTTAGGACAGCCCGCCCCTACAATGAGCAGTACTTC
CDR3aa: CASSFRTARPYNEQYF

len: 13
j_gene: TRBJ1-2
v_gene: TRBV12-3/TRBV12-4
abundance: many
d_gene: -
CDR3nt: TGTGCCAGCAGTGTGGGGGGCTCCTATGGCTACACCTTC
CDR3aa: CASSVGGSYGYTF

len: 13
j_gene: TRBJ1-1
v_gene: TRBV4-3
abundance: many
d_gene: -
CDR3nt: TGCGCCAGCAGCTCCCTAAGTGGGACTGAAGCTTTCTTT
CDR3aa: CASSSLSGTEAFF

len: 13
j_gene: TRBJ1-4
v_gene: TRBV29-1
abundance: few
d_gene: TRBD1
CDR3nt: TGCAGCGTTGCTGGGACAGGGGACGAAAAACTGTTTTTT
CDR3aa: CSVAGTGDEKLFF

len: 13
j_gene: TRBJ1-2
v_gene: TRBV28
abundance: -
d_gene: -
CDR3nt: TGTGCCAGCGGGGACACCCCTAACTATGGCTACACCTTC
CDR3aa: CASGDTPNYGYTF

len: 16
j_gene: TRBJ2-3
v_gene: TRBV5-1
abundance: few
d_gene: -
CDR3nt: TGCGCCAGCAGCTTGGTAGGTGGGACGGGCACAGATACGCAGTATTTT
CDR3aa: CASSLVGGTGTDTQYF

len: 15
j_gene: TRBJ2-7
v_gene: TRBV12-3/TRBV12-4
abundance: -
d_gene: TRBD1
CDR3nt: TGTGCCAGCAGTTTTTCCGGGACAGGGATCTACGAGCAGTACTTC
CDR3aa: CASSFSGTGIYEQYF

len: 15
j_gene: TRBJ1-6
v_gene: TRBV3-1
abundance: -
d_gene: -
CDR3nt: TGTGCCAGCAGCCAAGATCCAGGGTTTGATTCACCCCTCCACTTT
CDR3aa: CASSQDPGFDSPLHF

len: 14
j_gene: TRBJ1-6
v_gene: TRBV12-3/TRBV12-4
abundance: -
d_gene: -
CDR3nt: TGTGCCAGCAGTCTGGACCCTCTGCATTCACCCCCCCACTTT
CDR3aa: CASSLDPLHSPPHF

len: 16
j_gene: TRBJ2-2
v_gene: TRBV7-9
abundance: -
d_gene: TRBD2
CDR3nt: TGTGCCAGCAGCCAACAAGGACTAGCGAACACCGGGGAGCTGTTTTTT
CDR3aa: CASSQQGLANTGELFF

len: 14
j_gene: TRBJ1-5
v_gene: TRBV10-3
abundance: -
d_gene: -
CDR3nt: TGTGCCATCAGTGAGACAGGCCGCAATCAGCCCCAGCATTTT
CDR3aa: CAISETGRNQPQHF

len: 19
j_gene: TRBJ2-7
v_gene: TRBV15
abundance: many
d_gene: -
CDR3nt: TGTGCCACCAGCAGAGATATTCCCACAGGGAGAACCAACACCTACGAGCAGTACTTC
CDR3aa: CATSRDIPTGRTNTYEQYF

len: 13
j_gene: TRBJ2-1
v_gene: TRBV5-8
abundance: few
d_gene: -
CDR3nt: TGTGCCAGCAGCGTGGGAGAGAGGGATGAGCAGTTCTTC
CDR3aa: CASSVGERDEQFF

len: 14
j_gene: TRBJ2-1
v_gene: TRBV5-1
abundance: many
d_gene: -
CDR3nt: TGCGCCAGCAGCTTGGGACTAGAGAACAATGAGCAGTTCTTC
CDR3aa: CASSLGLENNEQFF

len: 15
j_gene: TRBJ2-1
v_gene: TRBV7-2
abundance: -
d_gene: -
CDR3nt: TGTGCCAGCAGCCACTCTTTGGGGCTCTACAATGAGCAGTTCTTC
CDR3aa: CASSHSLGLYNEQFF

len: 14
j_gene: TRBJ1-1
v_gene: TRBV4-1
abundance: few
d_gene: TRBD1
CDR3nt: TGCGCCAGCAGCCAAGACCGGACAGGCGCTGAAGCTTTCTTT
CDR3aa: CASSQDRTGAEAFF

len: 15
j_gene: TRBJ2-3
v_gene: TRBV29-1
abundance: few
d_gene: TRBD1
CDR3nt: TGCAGCGTAGAGGCAGGGGGCCCCGAGACAGATACGCAGTATTTT
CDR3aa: CSVEAGGPETDTQYF

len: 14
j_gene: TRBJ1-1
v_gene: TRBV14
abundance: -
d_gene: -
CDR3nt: TGTGCCAGCAGCCAACTCAGGGAGGGTACTGAAGCTTTCTTT
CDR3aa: CASSQLREGTEAFF

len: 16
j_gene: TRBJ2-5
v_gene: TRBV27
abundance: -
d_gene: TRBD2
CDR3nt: TGTGCCAGCAGCCGAGGGACTAGCGGGGGGGCAGAGACCCAGTACTTC
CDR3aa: CASSRGTSGGAETQYF